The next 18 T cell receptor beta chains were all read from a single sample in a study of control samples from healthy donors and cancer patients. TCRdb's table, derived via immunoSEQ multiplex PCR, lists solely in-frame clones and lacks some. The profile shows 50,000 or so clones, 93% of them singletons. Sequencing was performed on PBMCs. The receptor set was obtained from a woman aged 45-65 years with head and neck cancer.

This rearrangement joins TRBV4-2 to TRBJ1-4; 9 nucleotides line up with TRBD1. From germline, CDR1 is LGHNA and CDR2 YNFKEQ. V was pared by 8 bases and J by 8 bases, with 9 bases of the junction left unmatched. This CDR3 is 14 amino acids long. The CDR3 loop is CASAPGTGFEKLFF. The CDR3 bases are TGTGCCAGCGCCCCGGGGACAGGGTTCGAAAAACTGTTTTTT.

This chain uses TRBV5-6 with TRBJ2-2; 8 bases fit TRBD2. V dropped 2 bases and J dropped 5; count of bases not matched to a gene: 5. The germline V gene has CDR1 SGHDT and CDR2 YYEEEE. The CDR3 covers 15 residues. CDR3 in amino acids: CASSLGASGTGELFF. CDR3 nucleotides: TGTGCCAGCAGCTTAGGTGCTAGCGGGACCGGGGAGCTGTTTTTT.

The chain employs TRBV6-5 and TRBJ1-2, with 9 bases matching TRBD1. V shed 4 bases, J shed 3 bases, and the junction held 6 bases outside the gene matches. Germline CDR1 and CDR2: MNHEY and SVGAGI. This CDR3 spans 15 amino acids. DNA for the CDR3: TGTGCCAGCAGTTTGTACAGGGGGCAGGACTATGGCTACACCTTC. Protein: CASSLYRGQDYGYTF.

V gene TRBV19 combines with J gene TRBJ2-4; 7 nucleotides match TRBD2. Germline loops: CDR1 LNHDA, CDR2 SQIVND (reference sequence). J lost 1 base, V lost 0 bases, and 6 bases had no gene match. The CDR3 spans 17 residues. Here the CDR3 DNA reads TGTGCCAGTAGTATAGAGAGCCTAGCGGCGGCCAAAAACATTCAGTACTTC. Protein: CASSIESLAAAKNIQYF.

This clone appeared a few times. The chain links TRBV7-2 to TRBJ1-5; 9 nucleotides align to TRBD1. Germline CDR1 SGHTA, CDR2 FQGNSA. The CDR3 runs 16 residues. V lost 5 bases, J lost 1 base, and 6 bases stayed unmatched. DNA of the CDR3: TGTGCCAGCAGCCCCACAGGGGGCATAAGCAATCAGCCCCAGCATTTT. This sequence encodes CASSPTGGISNQPQHF.

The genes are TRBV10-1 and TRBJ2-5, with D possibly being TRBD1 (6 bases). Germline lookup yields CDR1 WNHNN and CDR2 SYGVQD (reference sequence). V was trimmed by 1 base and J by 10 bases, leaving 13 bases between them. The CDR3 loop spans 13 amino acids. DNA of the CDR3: TGCGCCAGCAGTGAGTGGGGGCAGGACGGCCAGTACTTC. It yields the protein CASSEWGQDGQYF.

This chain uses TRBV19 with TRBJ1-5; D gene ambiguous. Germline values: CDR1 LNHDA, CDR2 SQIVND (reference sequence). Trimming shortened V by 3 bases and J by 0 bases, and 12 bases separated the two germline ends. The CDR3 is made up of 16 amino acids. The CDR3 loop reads CASSIAQLNSNQPQHF. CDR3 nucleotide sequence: TGTGCCAGTAGTATTGCACAGCTTAATAGCAATCAGCCCCAGCATTTT.

The CDR3 loop reads CASSYGLFPSYEQYF. CDR3 nucleotide sequence: TGCGCCAGCAGCTACGGACTTTTTCCCTCCTACGAGCAGTACTTC. V and J are TRBV5-1 and TRBJ2-7, with a weak D call TRBD2 (5 bases). Germline CDR1 is SGHRS and CDR2 is YFSETQ. The CDR3 is made up of 15 amino acids. Trimming removed 3 bases at V and 0 bases at J, with 13 bases between.

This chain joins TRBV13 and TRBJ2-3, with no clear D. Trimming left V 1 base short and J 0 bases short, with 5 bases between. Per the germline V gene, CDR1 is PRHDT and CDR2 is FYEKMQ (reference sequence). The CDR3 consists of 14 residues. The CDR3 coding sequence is TGTGCCAGCAGCTTAGATACTAGCACAGATACGCAGTATTTT. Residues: CASSLDTSTDTQYF. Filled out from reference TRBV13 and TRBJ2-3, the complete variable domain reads AAGVIQSPRHLIKEKRETATLKCYPIPRHDTVYWYQQGPGQDPQFLISFYEKMQSDKGSIPDRFSAQQFSDYHSELNMSSLELGDSALYFCASSLDTSTDTQYFGPGTRLTVL.

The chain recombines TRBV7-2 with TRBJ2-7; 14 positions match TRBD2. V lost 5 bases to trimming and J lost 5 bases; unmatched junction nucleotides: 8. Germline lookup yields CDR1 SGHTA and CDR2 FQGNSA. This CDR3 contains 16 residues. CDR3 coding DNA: TGTGCCAGCAGCCCAAGACTAGCGGGGGGGCCTAACGAGCAGTACTTC. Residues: CASSPRLAGGPNEQYF.

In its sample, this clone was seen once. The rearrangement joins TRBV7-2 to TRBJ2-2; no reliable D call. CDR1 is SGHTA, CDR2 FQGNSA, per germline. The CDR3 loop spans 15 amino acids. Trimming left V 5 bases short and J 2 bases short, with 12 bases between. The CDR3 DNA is TGTGCCAGCAGCCCGGGTACGGCTAACACCGGGGAGCTGTTTTTT. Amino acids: CASSPGTANTGELFF. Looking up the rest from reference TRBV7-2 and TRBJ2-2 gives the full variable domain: GAGVSQSPSNKVTEKGKDVELRCDPISGHTALYWYRQSLGQGLEFLIYFQGNSAPDKSGLPSDRFSAERTGGSVSTLTIQRTQQEDSAVYLCASSPGTANTGELFFGEGSRLTVL.

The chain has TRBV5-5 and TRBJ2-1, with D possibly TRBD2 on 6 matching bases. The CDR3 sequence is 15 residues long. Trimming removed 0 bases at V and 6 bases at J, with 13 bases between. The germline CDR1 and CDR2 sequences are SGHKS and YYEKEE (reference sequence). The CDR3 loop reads CASSLGTIGGNEQFF. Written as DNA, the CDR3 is TGTGCCAGCAGCTTGGGGACTATTGGGGGCAATGAGCAGTTCTTC.

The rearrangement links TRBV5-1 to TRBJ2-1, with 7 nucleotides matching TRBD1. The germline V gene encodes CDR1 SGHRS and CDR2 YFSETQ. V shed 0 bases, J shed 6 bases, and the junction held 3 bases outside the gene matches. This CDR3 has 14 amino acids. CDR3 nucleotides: TGCGCCAGCAGCTTGGATGGACAGGTCAATGAGCAGTTCTTC. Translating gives CASSLDGQVNEQFF.

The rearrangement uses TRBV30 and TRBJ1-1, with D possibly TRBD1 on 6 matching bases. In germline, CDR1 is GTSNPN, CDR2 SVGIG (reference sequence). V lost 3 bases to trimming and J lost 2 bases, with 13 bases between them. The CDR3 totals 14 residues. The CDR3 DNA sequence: TGTGCCTGGAGGGACAGCACACCTAACACTGAAGCTTTCTTT. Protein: CAWRDSTPNTEAFF.

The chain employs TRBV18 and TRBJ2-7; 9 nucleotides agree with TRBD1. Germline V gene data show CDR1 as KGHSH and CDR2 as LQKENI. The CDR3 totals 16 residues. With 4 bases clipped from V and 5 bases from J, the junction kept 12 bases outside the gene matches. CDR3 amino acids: CASSLTSGQGGHEQYF. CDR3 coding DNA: TGTGCCAGCTCACTGACTTCGGGACAGGGTGGCCACGAGCAGTACTTC.

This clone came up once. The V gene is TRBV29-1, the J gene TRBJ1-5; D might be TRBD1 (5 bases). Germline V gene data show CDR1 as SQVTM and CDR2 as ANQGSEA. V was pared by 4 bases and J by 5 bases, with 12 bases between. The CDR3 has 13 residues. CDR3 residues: CSVGWGRDQPQHF. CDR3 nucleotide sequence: TGCAGCGTTGGATGGGGACGTGATCAGCCCCAGCATTTT.

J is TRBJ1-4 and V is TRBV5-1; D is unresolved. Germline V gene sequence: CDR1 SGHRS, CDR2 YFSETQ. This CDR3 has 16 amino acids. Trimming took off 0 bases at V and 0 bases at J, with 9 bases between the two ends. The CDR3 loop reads CASSLVAAATNEKLFF. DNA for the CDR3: TGCGCCAGCAGCTTGGTGGCCGCAGCAACTAATGAAAAACTGTTTTTT.

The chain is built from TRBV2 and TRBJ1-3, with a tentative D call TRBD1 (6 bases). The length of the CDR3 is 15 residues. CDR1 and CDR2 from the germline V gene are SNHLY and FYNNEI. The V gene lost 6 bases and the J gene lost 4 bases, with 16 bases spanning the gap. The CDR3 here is CASRTGRGVGNTIYF. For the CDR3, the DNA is TGTGCCAGCAGGACGGGGAGGGGGGTCGGAAACACCATATATTTT. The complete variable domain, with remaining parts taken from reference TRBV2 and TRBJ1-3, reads EPEVTQTPSHQVTQMGQEVILRCVPISNHLYFYWYRQILGQKVEFLVSFYNNEISEKSEIFDDQFSVERPDGSNFTLKIRSTKLEDSAMYFCASRTGRGVGNTIYFGEGSWLTVV.